This T cell receptor beta chain was sequenced for a study of T cells after yellow fever vaccination. General study findings and limits: Most primary-vaccination clones recurred post-booster (roughly 97% CD4, around 86% CD8). Weaker overall, the secondary response nonetheless peaked faster (day 5 versus 15).

This clonotype was observed a handful of times. Its specificity is not known. Deletions cut 6 bases from V and 5 bases from J, with 13 bases between. This CDR3 region has 14 residues. From germline, CDR1 is MNHEY and CDR2 SVGAGI. A universal primer site and UMIs were added as TCR cDNA was made by 5'RACE template switching. TCRdb itself ran the 5' RACE reads through MiXCR, one entry per CDR3 protein. The data contain 60,000 to 85,000 distinct CDR3 sequences, more than 5.5% of them singletons. This sequence was found in a young man who received the YFV17D yellow fever vaccine. Source: CD8+ T cells sorted from PBMCs, taken roughly 5 days after the first yellow fever vaccination. V is TRBV6-5 and J is TRBJ2-2; D tentatively fits TRBD1 or TRBD2 (5 bases each). DNA for the CDR3: TGTGCCAGCAGCCTAGGCGAGGGGACCGGGGAGCTGTTTTTT. Its translation is CASSLGEGTGELFF.